This T cell receptor (beta chain) originates from a study of OX40 agonist ivuxolimab in advanced cancers. Study-level background: The group had a mean age of 60 years, ranged from roughly 20 to 80, and was roughly 80% male.

Study-level findings and limits: Among T cells, CD8+ cells averaged more expanded clones than CD4+ cells.

Here immunoSEQ multiplex PCR was the method, and the copy in TCRdb shows in-frame clones only, minus some. The table lists about 150,000 clones, under 95% of them singletons. Remarks on this clone: Its antigen is unknown.

This CDR3 region has 14 residues. Trimming stripped 6 bases from V and 9 bases from J, with 18 bases between. Germline values: CDR1 MNHEY, CDR2 SMNVEV (reference sequence). The chain recombines TRBV27 with TRBJ2-4; D is unresolved. This specimen consisted of CD4+ or CD8+ T cells sorted from blood, obtained in a trial of the OX40 agonist ivuxolimab. This clonotype was obtained from an adult with an advanced solid tumor such as melanoma, head and neck, liver or kidney cancer. DNA for the CDR3: TGTGCCAGCAGCTCGGGCGTAAGTGCGGTCATTCAGTACTTC. Translated: CASSSGVSAVIQYF.